One sample yielded the 2 T cell receptor beta chains listed below, sequenced in a study of T cell responses to AZD1222 COVID-19 vaccine. Method: immunoSEQ multiplex PCR; TCRdb's copy keeps in-frame clones and lacks some. Among around 180,000 clones, just over 90% were seen once, and the ten largest hold roughly 3.1%. Sequenced material: peripheral blood, taken on day 0 of AZD1222 vaccination. The source of these receptors is an adult in good health.

The chain recombines TRBV19 with TRBJ2-7; 10 positions agree with TRBD1. Germline CDR1 LNHDA, CDR2 SQIVND (reference sequence). This CDR3 has 14 amino acids. V shed 3 bases, J shed 2 bases, and the junction held 1 base outside the gene matches. The CDR3 nucleotides are TGTGCCAGTAGTATGACAGGGGGCGCCTACGAGCAGTACTTC. It codes for CASSMTGGAYEQYF.

This chain links TRBV5-1 with TRBJ2-7; D possibly corresponds to TRBD2 (6 bases). V was clipped by 1 base and J by 6 bases, with 14 bases between them. The CDR3 consists of 14 residues. CDR1 and CDR2 from the germline V gene are SGHRS and YFSETQ. The CDR3 DNA reads as TGCGCCAGCAGCTTGTTCGTCGGGGGAGTCGAGCAGTACTTC. This encodes CASSLFVGGVEQYF. Full variable domain (outside the CDR3, taken from reference TRBV5-1 and TRBJ2-7): KAGVTQTPRYLIKTRGQQVTLSCSPISGHRSVSWYQQTPGQGLQFLFEYFSETQRNKGNFPGRFSGRQFSNSRSEMNVSTLELGDSALYLCASSLFVGGVEQYFGPGTRLTVT.